Below, 20 T cell receptor beta chains from the same sample are listed, as sequenced in a study of T-cell memory formation after mild COVID-19. MiXCR, run by TCRdb on the 5' RACE reads, gives a single entry per CDR3 protein. The data show roughly 450,000 distinct CDR3 sequences, with 15% to 20% seen just once and 12% held by the top ten. Sequenced material: PBMCs or a T cell subset sorted from them (not recorded which). All receptors come from an adult woman who had mild COVID-19 (a few samples of this study predate the infection). Cell type and time point are not known.

This clonotype was counted only a few times. The rearrangement uses TRBV24-1 and TRBJ1-2; no clear D gene. Germline V lookup: CDR1 KGHDR, CDR2 SFDVKD. The V gene lost 0 bases and the J gene lost 8 bases, with 15 bases spanning the gap. CDR3 length: 15 residues. CDR3 loop: CATSDLRAGAWGYTF. The DNA for the CDR3 is TGTGCCACCAGTGATTTGAGAGCGGGAGCCTGGGGCTACACCTTC.

Only a few counts were recorded for this clonotype. This chain links TRBV19 with TRBJ2-3, with TRBD2 as a possible D gene (7 bases). Germline V gene lookup returns CDR1 LNHDA and CDR2 SQIVND (reference sequence). The CDR3 consists of 15 residues. V was clipped by 9 bases and J by 6 bases, with 22 bases between them. CDR3 loop: CASTSHRGAGDTQYF. The CDR3, as DNA: TGTGCCAGCACTTCCCATCGGGGGGCCGGGGATACGCAGTATTTT.

In this sample, this clonotype turned up many times. One end of the junction varies from germline; a read error may be responsible. The J gene is TRBJ2-7, the V gene TRBV7-2; 7 bases map to TRBD2. Germline assignment: CDR1 SGHTA and CDR2 FQGNSA. The CDR3 loop spans 13 amino acids. CDR3: CASSPRGGYEQYF. The CDR3 DNA reads TGCGCCAGCAGCCCCCGGGGAGGGTACGAGCAGTACTTC.

This clonotype came up a few times. The CDR3 is CASSSSGRVDTQYF. The CDR3 DNA reads as TGCGCCAGCAGCAGTAGCGGGCGTGTAGATACGCAGTATTTT. The J gene is TRBJ2-3, the V gene TRBV5-1; 7 bases are shared with TRBD2. The J segment lost 5 bases and the V segment lost 4 bases, leaving 7 bases of the junction unmatched. This CDR3 is 14 amino acids long. The V gene's germline CDR1 is SGHRS and CDR2 YFSETQ.

This chain links TRBV4-3 with TRBJ1-2; no definite D call. CDR1 is LGHNA, CDR2 YSLEER, per germline. Trimming stripped 0 bases from V and 3 bases from J, with 5 bases between. CDR3 length: 13 residues. CDR3: CASSQDRDYGYTF. Here the CDR3 DNA reads TGCGCCAGCAGCCAAGATCGAGACTATGGCTACACCTTC.

This clonotype was seen more than once but under ten times. The chain employs TRBV24-1 and TRBJ1-5; no firm D call. Between the trimmed V and J ends, which lost 4 bases and 9 bases, there was a span of 12 bases. The CDR3 is 13 amino acids. The germline V gene encodes CDR1 KGHDR and CDR2 SFDVKD. CDR3 protein: CATSDSRFGPQHF. The CDR3 bases are TGTGCCACCAGTGACTCTAGGTTTGGGCCCCAGCATTTT.

This clonotype turned up a few times. The chain couples TRBV20-1 to TRBJ2-1; the D call may be TRBD1 or TRBD2 (7 bases each). CDR1 is DFQATT and CDR2 is SNEGSKA in the germline V gene (reference sequence). V was cut by 6 bases and J by 5 bases, with 17 bases left in between. This CDR3 spans 14 amino acids. The CDR3 reads CSAPRGGDHNEQFF. In DNA form, the CDR3 reads TGCAGTGCCCCCAGGGGGGGCGACCACAATGAGCAGTTCTTC.

This clonotype was counted ten times or more. As DNA, the CDR3 is TGTGCCAGCAGTGCAGCGACAGGCGGAGCTTTCTTT. It specifies CASSAATGGAFF. V gene TRBV25-1 combines with J gene TRBJ1-1; possibly TRBD1 for D (6 bases). Looked up from germline, CDR1 is MGHDK and CDR2 is SYGVNS. Between the trimmed V and J ends, which lost 4 bases and 10 bases, there was a span of 13 bases. The CDR3 is 12 amino acids.

This clonotype appeared many times. The gene calls are TRBV5-1 and TRBJ2-5, with D maybe TRBD1 (6 bases). Germline CDR1 reads SGHRS; CDR2 reads YFSETQ. The V gene lost 3 bases and the J gene lost 1 base, with 16 bases spanning the gap. CDR3 length: 16 residues. The CDR3 protein is CASSYQAQGTQETQYF. The CDR3, as DNA: TGCGCCAGCAGCTATCAGGCGCAGGGGACCCAAGAGACCCAGTACTTC.

This clonotype was observed a few times. V gene TRBV9 combines with J gene TRBJ2-1; D call uncertain. The V end lost 0 bases, the J end lost 0 bases, and 10 bases lay between the germline ends. CDR3 length: 16 residues. Germline V gene sequence: CDR1 SGDLS, CDR2 YYNGEE. CDR3 region: CASSVEGGPSYNEQFF. The CDR3 region has the DNA TGTGCCAGCAGCGTAGAAGGCGGACCCTCCTACAATGAGCAGTTCTTC.

The V and J genes are TRBV20-1 and TRBJ2-1, with D maybe TRBD1 (5 bases). The CDR3 has 12 amino acids. Germline V CDR1 and CDR2: DFQATT, SNEGSKA (reference sequence). Trimming shortened V by 5 bases and J by 6 bases, and 11 bases separated the two germline ends. CDR3: CSAFPGRNEQFF. The CDR3 bases are TGCAGTGCTTTCCCAGGGCGCAATGAGCAGTTCTTC.

This rearrangement joins TRBV6-5 to TRBJ2-7; D call uncertain. The V gene's germline CDR1 is MNHEY and CDR2 SVGAGI. The CDR3 contains 11 residues. Between the trimmed V and J ends, which lost 0 bases and 12 bases, there was a span of 9 bases. The CDR3 DNA sequence: TGTGCCAGCAGTTACTCTACCTCATGGTACTTC. It is translated as CASSYSTSWYF.

The chain links TRBV25-1 to TRBJ2-7; D is possibly TRBD1 or TRBD2 (6 bases each). Germline V gene lookup returns CDR1 MGHDK and CDR2 SYGVNS. Trimming removed 2 bases from V and 4 bases from J, with 9 bases in between. There are 13 residues in the CDR3. The CDR3 region is CASSEGGRYEQYF. The CDR3 DNA sequence: TGTGCCAGCAGTGAAGGGGGGCGATACGAGCAGTACTTC.

This clonotype was seen more than once but under ten times. The CDR3 DNA is TGTGCCAGCAGTGCCGGGACAGGGTCATATTTTAACTATGGCTACACCTTC. Its protein product is CASSAGTGSYFNYGYTF. The chain employs TRBV12-3 or TRBV12-4 and TRBJ1-2; 9 nucleotides match TRBD1. CDR3 size: 17 residues. The V and J ends lost 5 bases and 1 base, in that order; junction bases with no gene match: 11.

This clonotype was counted ten times or more. The chain couples TRBV4-1 to TRBJ2-7; D gene unclear. The CDR3 has 14 amino acids. Germline-derived CDR1 and CDR2 are MGHRA and YSYEKL. V lost 4 bases and J lost 3, with 13 bases in between. The CDR3 loop is CASSPKGQSYEQYF. CDR3 DNA sequence: TGCGCCAGCAGCCCGAAAGGCCAGAGCTACGAGCAGTACTTC.

This clonotype appeared once. The chain links TRBV5-1 to TRBJ1-2; D is unclear. The length of the CDR3 is 14 residues. Germline CDR1 and CDR2: SGHRS and YFSETQ. The V end was cut by 0 bases, the J end by 1 base, with 7 bases between. CDR3: CASSLGTNNYGYTF. The CDR3 DNA reads as TGCGCCAGCAGCTTGGGAACAAATAACTATGGCTACACCTTC.

The chain employs TRBV20-1 and TRBJ2-3; TRBD2 matches 9 bases. Germline-derived CDR1 and CDR2 are DFQATT and SNEGSKA (reference sequence). Trimming at V came to 3 bases and at J to 2 bases, leaving 6 bases not matched to a gene. The CDR3 sequence is 15 residues long. In DNA, the CDR3 is TGCAGTGCTAGGGTAGCGGGAGAACCCACAGATACGCAGTATTTT. Translating gives CSARVAGEPTDTQYF.

This clonotype has a handful of counts. The chain has TRBV20-1 and TRBJ1-1, with no clear D. The germline V gene encodes CDR1 DFQATT and CDR2 SNEGSKA (reference sequence). The length of the CDR3 is 15 residues. Trimming took off 3 bases at V and 6 bases at J, with 20 bases between the two ends. The CDR3 region is CSASPPPRLIPEAFF. CDR3 nucleotide sequence: TGCAGTGCTAGTCCCCCCCCCAGACTGATACCTGAAGCTTTCTTT.

A few counts support this clonotype. This chain links TRBV24-1 with TRBJ2-1; 9 bases match TRBD2. Losses at the gene ends were 0 bases for V and 9 bases for J; bases not matched to a gene: 14. The CDR3 has 18 amino acids. Germline V gene lookup returns CDR1 KGHDR and CDR2 SFDVKD. The CDR3 nucleotides are TGTGCCACCAGTGATTTGACGGCTAGCGGGACCGACCGGGGTGAGCAGTTCTTC. Residues: CATSDLTASGTDRGEQFF.

This clonotype appeared a few times. The rearrangement uses TRBV15 and TRBJ2-7; TRBD1 might be the D (6 bases). This CDR3 region has 18 residues. Germline values: CDR1 LNHNV, CDR2 YYDKDF (reference sequence). V was clipped by 0 bases and J by 4 bases, with 22 bases between them. CDR3 region: CATSRDFSGSGGWYEQYF. DNA for the CDR3: TGTGCCACCAGCAGAGATTTTTCGGGGTCTGGGGGCTGGTACGAGCAGTACTTC.